The source of this TCR beta chain is a study of human T cells and chemical hapten exposure. Across the whole study: The study traced per-sample TCR yield variation mainly to small differences in pooled library volumes.

This clonotype was seen ten or more times. In the library, unique molecular identifiers were attached to individual cDNA molecules. A single record per CDR3 protein comes from TCRdb applying MiXCR to the RACE reads. The data hold more than 150,000 distinct CDR3 sequences, with 30% observed a single time. Time point reported: pre-sensitization, week 0. Documented treatment: therapeutic diphenylcyclopropenone sensitization with weekly scalp DPC. The CDR3 totals 16 residues. V lost 4 bases to trimming and J lost 4 bases, with 18 bases between them. The germline CDR1 and CDR2 sequences are SGHVS and FQNEAQ.

V is TRBV7-8 and J is TRBJ2-3, with D perhaps being TRBD1 or TRBD2 (5 bases each). The clonotype was recovered from a woman aged 30 to 39 with alopecia areata. Some clones in this sample may be carry-over from other donors' samples. Sample: whole blood, taken in connection with sensitization to the hapten diphenylcyclopropenone (DPC). The CDR3, as DNA: TGTGCCAGCAGCTATCGCCCGCGGTGGGACCCAGATACGCAGTATTTT. It translates to CASSYRPRWDPDTQYF.